This TCR beta chain was obtained from a study of blood T cell repertoires in COVID-19. Whole-study context: The United States, Italy and Spain provided the acute and convalescent COVID-19 samples. PBMCs, B-cell-depleted T cells, or T cells were the source of the cDNA or gDNA that made up the material.

Libraries were prepared by immunoSEQ multiplex PCR; TCRdb keeps only in-frame clonotypes and omits some of them. The table lists 200,000 or so clones, more than 75% of them singletons. Seattle patient enrollment occurred during active infection, with longitudinal follow-up thereafter. The specimen was peripheral blood. This clonotype was sampled from a person aged 70 to 85 with COVID-19, enrolled during active disease.

The CDR3 sequence: CASSQLEGFNEQFF. In DNA form, the CDR3 reads TGTGCCAGCAGCCAACTTGAGGGTTTCAATGAGCAGTTCTTC. The rearrangement uses TRBV14 and TRBJ2-1; TRBD2 might be the D (5 bases). Germline V CDR1 and CDR2: SGHDN, FVKESK. The V end was cut by 2 bases, the J end by 6 bases, with 11 bases between. The CDR3 covers 14 residues.